The 16 T cell receptor beta chains below all came from one sample that was sequenced in a study of control samples from healthy donors and cancer patients. The table came from immunoSEQ multiplex PCR; TCRdb's copy has only in-frame clones and leaves some out. Here the sample spans about 140,000 clones, about 88% being singletons. Material for sequencing was blood. All receptors come from a woman aged 25-40 years in good health.

This sequence joins TRBV11-3 and TRBJ2-5, with 9 bases fitting TRBD1. The germline V gene encodes CDR1 SGHNT and CDR2 YENEEA. The junction had 6 bases not matched to a gene; V was cut back by 4 bases and J by 0 bases. The CDR3 length is 16 residues. The CDR3 spells CASSSRTGANQETQYF. In nucleotides, the CDR3 is TGTGCCAGCAGCTCCCGGACAGGGGCGAACCAAGAGACCCAGTACTTC.

The rearrangement links TRBV19 to TRBJ2-7; D remains ambiguous. CDR1 is LNHDA, CDR2 SQIVND, per germline (reference sequence). The CDR3 contains 11 residues. Between the trimmed V and J ends, which lost 4 bases and 4 bases, there was a span of 5 bases. The CDR3 region has the DNA TGTGCCAGTAGTACCGGATACGAGCAGTACTTC. Translating it yields CASSTGYEQYF. Supplemented by reference TRBV19 and TRBJ2-7, the full variable domain reads DGGITQSPKYLFRKEGQNVTLSCEQNLNHDAMYWYRQDPGQGLRLIYYSQIVNDFQKGDIAEGYSVSREKKESFPLTVTSAQKNPTAFYLCASSTGYEQYFGPGTRLTVT.

The rearrangement links TRBV3-1 (or the pseudogene TRBV3-2) to TRBJ2-7; the match to TRBD2 covers 7 bases. The CDR3 is made up of 14 amino acids. With V trimmed by 4 bases and J by 5 bases, 8 bases remained unmatched. CDR1 and CDR2 from the germline V gene are LGHDT and YNNKEL (reference sequence). This CDR3 reads CASSRGGALNEQYF. The CDR3 DNA follows: TGTGCCAGCAGCCGCGGGGGAGCACTCAACGAGCAGTACTTC.

The J gene is TRBJ1-6, the V gene TRBV30; the match to TRBD1 covers 9 bases. Germline loops: CDR1 GTSNPN, CDR2 SVGIG (reference sequence). This CDR3 is built from 13 residues. The V and J ends lost 5 bases and 10 bases, in that order; junction bases with no gene match: 6. The CDR3 region has the DNA TGTGCCTGGGAACAGGGGGCCCGATCACCCCTCCACTTT. This encodes CAWEQGARSPLHF.

V is TRBV6-6 and J is TRBJ1-2; D gene unclear. Trimming removed 6 bases at V and 6 bases at J, with 11 bases between. The CDR3 runs to 12 residues. CDR1 is MNHNY and CDR2 is SVGAGI in the germline V gene (reference sequence). The CDR3 loop reads CASSSGRHGYTF. The CDR3 nucleotides read TGTGCCAGCAGCTCCGGGCGCCATGGCTACACCTTC.

About this clone itself: One junction end disagrees with the germline gene, perhaps due to a read error. This rearrangement joins TRBV6-1 to TRBJ2-7; 10 positions agree with TRBD1. The CDR3 is 12 residues long. Germline V gene sequence: CDR1 MNHNS, CDR2 SASEGT. CDR3 amino acids: CASSEPGQGHCF. The CDR3 DNA reads TGTGCCAGCAGTGAACCGGGACAGGGGCATTGCTTC.

The chain couples TRBV9 to TRBJ2-7; 8 bases agree with TRBD1. Germline V gene sequence: CDR1 SGDLS, CDR2 YYNGEE. The length of the CDR3 is 14 residues. J lost 0 bases, V lost 3 bases, and 2 bases had no gene match. This CDR3 reads CASSEQGVSYEQYF. Here the CDR3 DNA reads TGTGCCAGCAGCGAACAGGGGGTCTCCTACGAGCAGTACTTC.

Concerning this clone itself: The DNA is left out, because the CDR3 cannot be placed on it with certainty; the CDR3 is given as TCRdb lists it. The rearrangement links TRBV14 to TRBJ2-1; whether TRBD1, the table's D call, matches the DNA was not checked. The CDR3 spans 17 residues, counting both ends. Germline CDR1 and CDR2: SGHDN and FVKESK. This chain's CDR3 is CASSQAFGPGSYNEQFF.

This chain connects TRBV29-1 to TRBJ1-2, with a possible D match to TRBD1 (5 bases). The CDR3 extends over 12 amino acids. Trimming took off 7 bases at V and 2 bases at J, with 11 bases between the two ends. The germline V gene has CDR1 SQVTM and CDR2 ANQGSEA. This CDR3 reads CSASGGNYGYTF. The CDR3, as DNA: TGCAGCGCCTCGGGGGGGAACTATGGCTACACCTTC.

The genes are TRBV18 and TRBJ1-4, with TRBD1 matching 9 bases. The CDR3 has 17 residues. Germline CDR1 and CDR2: KGHSH and LQKENI. V dropped 3 bases and J dropped 7; count of bases not matched to a gene: 12. The CDR3 spells CASSPDKGTGLPEKLFF. CDR3 bases: TGTGCCAGCTCACCTGACAAGGGGACAGGGCTTCCTGAAAAACTGTTTTTT.

The chain employs TRBV5-4 and TRBJ1-1; D unclear. Germline loops: CDR1 SGHNT, CDR2 YYREEE (reference sequence). The CDR3 has 15 amino acids. V was trimmed by 0 bases and J by 1 base, leaving 10 bases between them. CDR3 residues: CASSLVADSNTEAFF. In nucleotides, the CDR3 is TGTGCCAGCAGCTTGGTAGCAGACTCGAACACTGAAGCTTTCTTT. Combining the CDR3 with reference TRBV5-4 and TRBJ1-1 gives the whole variable domain ETGVTQSPTHLIKTRGQQVTLRCSSQSGHNTVSWYQQALGQGPQFIFQYYREEENGRGNFPPRFSGLQFPNYSSELNVNALELDDSALYLCASSLVADSNTEAFFGQGTRLTVV.

This chain joins TRBV19 and TRBJ2-3, with TRBD2 as a possible D gene (6 bases). Trimming removed 6 bases from V and 4 bases from J, with 17 bases in between. The CDR3 sequence is 15 residues long. In germline, CDR1 is LNHDA, CDR2 SQIVND (reference sequence). This chain's CDR3 is CASSSPRGGADTQYF. DNA of the CDR3: TGTGCCAGTAGCTCACCACGCGGAGGGGCAGATACGCAGTATTTT.

V gene TRBV11-3 combines with J gene TRBJ2-7; possible D gene TRBD1, 5 bases. From germline, CDR1 is SGHNT and CDR2 YENEEA. The length of the CDR3 is 12 residues. Trimming cost V 6 bases and J 3 bases, with 9 bases left between them. CDR3 sequence (DNA): TGTGCCAGCAGTCAGGGTGGCTACGAGCAGTACTTC. It codes for CASSQGGYEQYF.

V is TRBV6-5 and J is TRBJ2-3; 8 bases agree with TRBD1. Germline V gene sequence: CDR1 MNHEY, CDR2 SVGAGI. The CDR3 sequence is 14 residues long. V dropped 7 bases and J dropped 6; count of bases not matched to a gene: 9. CDR3 DNA: TGTGCCAGCACCAGAGACAGGGGAGTGGATACGCAGTATTTT. Amino acid sequence: CASTRDRGVDTQYF.

The V and J genes are TRBV7-3 and TRBJ1-2, with D hard to call. Trimming took off 5 bases at V and 3 bases at J, with 10 bases between the two ends. CDR3 length equals 13 residues. Germline V gene data show CDR1 as SGHTA and CDR2 as FQGTGA. CDR3 in amino acids: CASSPGTDYGYTF. The CDR3 DNA reads as TGTGCCAGCAGCCCGGGCACAGACTATGGCTACACCTTC.

This chain joins TRBV18 and TRBJ2-2; D not resolved. This CDR3 region has 17 residues. Germline-derived CDR1 and CDR2 are KGHSH and LQKENI. Trimming stripped 3 bases from V and 0 bases from J, with 14 bases between. In nucleotides, the CDR3 is TGTGCCAGCTCACCCAGCTTACTGGCGGCGAACACCGGGGAGCTGTTTTTT. This gives the protein CASSPSLLAANTGELFF.